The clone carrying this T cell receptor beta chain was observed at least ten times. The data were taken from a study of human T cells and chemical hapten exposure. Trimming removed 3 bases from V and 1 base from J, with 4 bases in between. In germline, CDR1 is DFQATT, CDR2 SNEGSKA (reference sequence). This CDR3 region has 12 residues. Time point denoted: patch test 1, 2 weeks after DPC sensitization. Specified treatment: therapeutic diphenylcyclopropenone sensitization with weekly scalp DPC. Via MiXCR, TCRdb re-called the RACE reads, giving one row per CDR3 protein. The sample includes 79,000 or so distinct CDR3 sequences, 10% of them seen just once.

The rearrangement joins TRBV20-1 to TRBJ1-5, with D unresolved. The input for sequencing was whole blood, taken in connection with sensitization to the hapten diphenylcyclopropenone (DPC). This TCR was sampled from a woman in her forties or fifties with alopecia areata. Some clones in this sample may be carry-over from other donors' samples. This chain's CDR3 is CSARGSNQPQHF. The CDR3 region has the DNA TGCAGTGCTAGGGGAAGCAATCAGCCCCAGCATTTT.